This is a list of T cell receptor beta chains from one sample in a study of T-cell reconstitution after alpha-beta-depleted transplantation in children. TCRdb used MiXCR to reprocess the PCR reads, holding one entry per CDR3 protein. The table records roughly 610,000 distinct CDR3 sequences, more than 9% of them present only once. This sample comprised PBMCs from the stem cell graft donor, obtained from the stem cell graft. Receptors were obtained from a human donor who donated a stem cell graft to a child with acute myeloid leukemia. Each CDR3 is given with its conserved first and last residue. A D gene is named only where the DNA matches it firmly. Expanded clones get a size class; other rows say once, few or many, or leave the size out.

TRBV29-1,NA,TRBJ1-3,NA,TGCAGCGTTGAAGGGCACAGTCGGATCTCTGGAAACACCATATATTTT,CSVEGHSRISGNTIYF
TRBV5-1,few,TRBJ2-1,NA,TGCGCCAGCAGCGAGGGACTGTACAATGAGCAGTTCTTC,CASSEGLYNEQFF
TRBV25-1,few,TRBJ2-7,NA,TGTGCCAGCAGTTTGTGGGGCGGATCCTACGAGCAGTACTTC,CASSLWGGSYEQYF
TRBV24-1,NA,TRBJ2-5,NA,TGTGCCACCAGTGATTTGCAAGGCGCTCAAGAGACCCAGTACTTC,CATSDLQGAQETQYF
TRBV7-3,NA,TRBJ2-7,TRBD1,TGTGCCAGCAGCTTAGGGGACAGGGGGCGTAGTCCCCCCTACGAGCAGTACTTC,CASSLGDRGRSPPYEQYF
TRBV9,many,TRBJ2-1,NA,TGTGCCAGCAGCCCTATCCCCTACAATGAGCAGTTCTTC,CASSPIPYNEQFF
TRBV9,NA,TRBJ2-3,TRBD2,TGTGCCAGCAGCGTAGAGGTAGCGGGGCACACAGATACGCAGTATTTT,CASSVEVAGHTDTQYF
TRBV21-1,few,TRBJ2-1,NA,TGTGCCAGCAGCCCAGCGGGAGTAAGGCCCTACAATGAGCAGTTCTTC,CASSPAGVRPYNEQFF
TRBV4-3,few,TRBJ2-3,TRBD2,TGCGCCAGCAGCCCTATAGCGGGAGCAATAGATACGCAGTATTTT,CASSPIAGAIDTQYF
TRBV5-1,few,TRBJ1-2,TRBD1,TGCGCCAGCCGACAGGGAGTCGATGGCTACACCTTC,CASRQGVDGYTF
TRBV29-1,few,TRBJ2-3,NA,TGCAGCCAAAGGACGTTGGATTTCACAGATACGCAGTATTTT,CSQRTLDFTDTQYF
TRBV10-3,NA,TRBJ2-7,TRBD1,TGTGCCATCAGTACGGGGACAGGGGACGAGCAGTACTTC,CAISTGTGDEQYF
TRBV7-8,NA,TRBJ2-6,NA,TGTGCCAGCAGCTTAGGGGTTCTAAGCTCTGGGGCCAACGTCCTGACTTTC,CASSLGVLSSGANVLTF
TRBV20-1,NA,TRBJ2-5,TRBD2,TGCTGTGCTAGAGATCTTAGGGGGACTAGCGGGATCCAAGTGACCCAGTACTTC,CCARDLRGTSGIQVTQYF